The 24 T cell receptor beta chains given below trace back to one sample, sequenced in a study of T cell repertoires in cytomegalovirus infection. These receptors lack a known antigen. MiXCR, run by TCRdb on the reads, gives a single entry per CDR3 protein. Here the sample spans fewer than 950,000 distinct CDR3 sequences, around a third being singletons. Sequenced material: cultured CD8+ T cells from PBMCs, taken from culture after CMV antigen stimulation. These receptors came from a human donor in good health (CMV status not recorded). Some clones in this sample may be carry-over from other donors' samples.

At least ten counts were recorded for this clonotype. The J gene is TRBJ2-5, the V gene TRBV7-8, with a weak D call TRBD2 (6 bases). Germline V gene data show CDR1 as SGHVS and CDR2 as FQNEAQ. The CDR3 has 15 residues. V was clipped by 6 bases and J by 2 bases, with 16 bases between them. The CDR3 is CASRETGTQQETQYF. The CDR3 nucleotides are TGTGCCAGCAGGGAGACCGGGACTCAGCAAGAGACCCAGTACTTC.

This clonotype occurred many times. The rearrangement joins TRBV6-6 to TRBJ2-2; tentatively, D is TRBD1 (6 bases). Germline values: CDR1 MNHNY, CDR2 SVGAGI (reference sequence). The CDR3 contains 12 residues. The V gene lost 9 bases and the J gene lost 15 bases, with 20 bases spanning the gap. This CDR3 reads CASLGARATMFF. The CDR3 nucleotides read TGTGCCAGTTTGGGGGCGCGGGCCACAATGTTTTTT.

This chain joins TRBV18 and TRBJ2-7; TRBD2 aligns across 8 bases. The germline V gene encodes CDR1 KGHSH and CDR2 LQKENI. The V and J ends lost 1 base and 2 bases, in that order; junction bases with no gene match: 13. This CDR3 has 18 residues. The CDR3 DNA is TGTGCCAGCTCACCACTACGGCCCGGACTAGCAGGTCCCTACGAGCAGTACGTC. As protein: CASSPLRPGLAGPYEQYV.

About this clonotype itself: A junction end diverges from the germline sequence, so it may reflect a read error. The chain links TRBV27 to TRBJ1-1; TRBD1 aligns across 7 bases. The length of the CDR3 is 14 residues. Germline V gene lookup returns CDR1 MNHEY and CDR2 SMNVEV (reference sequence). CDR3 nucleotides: TGTGCCAGCAGCCTCACGACAGGGTCCACTGAAGTTTTCTTT. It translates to CASSLTTGSTEVFF.

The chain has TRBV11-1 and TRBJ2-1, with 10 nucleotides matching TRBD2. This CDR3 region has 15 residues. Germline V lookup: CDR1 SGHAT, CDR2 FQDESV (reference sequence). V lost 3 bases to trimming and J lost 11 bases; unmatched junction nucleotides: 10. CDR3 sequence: CASSFLLAGSLKQFF. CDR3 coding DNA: TGTGCCAGCAGCTTTCTACTAGCGGGGAGTCTTAAGCAGTTCTTC.

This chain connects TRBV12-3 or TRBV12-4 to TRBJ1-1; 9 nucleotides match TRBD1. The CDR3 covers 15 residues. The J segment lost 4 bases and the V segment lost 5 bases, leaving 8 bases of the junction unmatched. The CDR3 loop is CASSPGGQGLTEAFF. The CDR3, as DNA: TGTGCCAGCAGTCCTGGGGGACAGGGACTCACTGAAGCTTTCTTT.

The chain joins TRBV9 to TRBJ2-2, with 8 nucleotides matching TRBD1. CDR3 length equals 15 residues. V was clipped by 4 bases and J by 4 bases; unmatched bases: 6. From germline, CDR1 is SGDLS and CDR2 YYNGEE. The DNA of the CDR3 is TGTGCCAGCAGCCGACGGACAGGGAGCACCGGGGAGCTGTTTTTT. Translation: CASSRRTGSTGELFF.

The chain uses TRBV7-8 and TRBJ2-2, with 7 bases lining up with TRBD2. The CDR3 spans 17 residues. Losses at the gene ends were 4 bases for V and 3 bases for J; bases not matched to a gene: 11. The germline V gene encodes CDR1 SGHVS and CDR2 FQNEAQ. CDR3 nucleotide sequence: TGTGCCAGCAGCTCTCCTGGGAGGGCAACTTACACCGGGGAGCTGTTTTTT. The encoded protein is CASSSPGRATYTGELFF.

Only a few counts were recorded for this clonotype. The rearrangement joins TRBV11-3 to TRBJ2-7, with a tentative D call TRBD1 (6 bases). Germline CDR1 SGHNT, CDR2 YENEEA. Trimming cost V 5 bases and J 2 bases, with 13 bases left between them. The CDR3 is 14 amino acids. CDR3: CASSSRTVPYEQYF. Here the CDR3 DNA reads TGTGCCAGCAGCAGCAGGACAGTCCCCTACGAGCAGTACTTC.

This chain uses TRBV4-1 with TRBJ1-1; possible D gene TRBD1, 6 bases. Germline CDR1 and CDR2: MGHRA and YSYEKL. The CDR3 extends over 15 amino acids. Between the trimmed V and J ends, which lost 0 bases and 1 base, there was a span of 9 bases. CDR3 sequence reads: CASSQDWTANTEAFF. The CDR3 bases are TGCGCCAGCAGCCAAGATTGGACAGCGAACACTGAAGCTTTCTTT.

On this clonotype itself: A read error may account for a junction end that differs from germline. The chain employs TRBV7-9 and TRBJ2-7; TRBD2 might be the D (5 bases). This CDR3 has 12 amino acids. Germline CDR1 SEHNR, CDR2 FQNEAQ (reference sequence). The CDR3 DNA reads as TGTGCCAGCAGTGGACTTGCCTACAAGCAGTACTTC. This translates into CASSGLAYKQYF. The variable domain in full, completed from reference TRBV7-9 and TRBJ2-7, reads DTGVSQNPRHKITKRGQNVTFRCDPISEHNRLYWYRQTLGQGPEFLTYFQNEAQLEKSRLLSDRFSAERPKGSFSTLEIQRTEQGDSAMYLCASSGLAYKQYFGPGTRLTVT.

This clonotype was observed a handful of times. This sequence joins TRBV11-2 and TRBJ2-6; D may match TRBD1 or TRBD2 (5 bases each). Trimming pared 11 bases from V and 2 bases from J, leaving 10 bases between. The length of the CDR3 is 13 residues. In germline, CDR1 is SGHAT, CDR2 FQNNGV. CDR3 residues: CAQRGAGANVLTF. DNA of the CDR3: TGTGCCCAGAGAGGGGCTGGGGCCAACGTCCTGACTTTC.

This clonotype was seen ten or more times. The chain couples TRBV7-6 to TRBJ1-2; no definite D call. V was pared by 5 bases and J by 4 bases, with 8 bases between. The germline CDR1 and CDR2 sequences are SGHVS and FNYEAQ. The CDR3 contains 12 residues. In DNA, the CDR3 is TGTGCCAGCAGCCCCGATGGCTATGGCTACACCTTC. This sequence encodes CASSPDGYGYTF.

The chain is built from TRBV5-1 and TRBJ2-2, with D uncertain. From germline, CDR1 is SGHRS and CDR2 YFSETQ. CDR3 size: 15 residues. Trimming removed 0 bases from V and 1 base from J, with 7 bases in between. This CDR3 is CASSLDFLNTGELFF. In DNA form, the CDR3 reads TGCGCCAGCAGCTTGGACTTCTTGAACACCGGGGAGCTGTTTTTT.

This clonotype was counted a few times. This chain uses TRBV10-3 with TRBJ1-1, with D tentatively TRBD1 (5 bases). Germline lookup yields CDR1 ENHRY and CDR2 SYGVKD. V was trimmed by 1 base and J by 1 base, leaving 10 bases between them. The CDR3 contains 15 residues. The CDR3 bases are TGTGCCATCAGTGAGTGGACATACACGAACACTGAAGCTTTCTTT. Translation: CAISEWTYTNTEAFF.

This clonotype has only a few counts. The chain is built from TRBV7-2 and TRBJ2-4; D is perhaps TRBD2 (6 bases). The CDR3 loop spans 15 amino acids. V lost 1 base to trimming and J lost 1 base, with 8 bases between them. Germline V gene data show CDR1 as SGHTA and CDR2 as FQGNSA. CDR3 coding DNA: TGTGCCAGCAGCTTAGTGGGACTTGCCAAAAACATTCAGTACTTC. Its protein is CASSLVGLAKNIQYF.

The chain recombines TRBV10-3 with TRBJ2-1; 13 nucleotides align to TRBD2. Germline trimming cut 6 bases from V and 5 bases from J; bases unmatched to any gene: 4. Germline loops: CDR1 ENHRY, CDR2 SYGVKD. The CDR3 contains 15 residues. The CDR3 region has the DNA TGTGCCATCAGCGGGACTAGCGGGGATGACAATGAGCAGTTCTTC. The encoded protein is CAISGTSGDDNEQFF.

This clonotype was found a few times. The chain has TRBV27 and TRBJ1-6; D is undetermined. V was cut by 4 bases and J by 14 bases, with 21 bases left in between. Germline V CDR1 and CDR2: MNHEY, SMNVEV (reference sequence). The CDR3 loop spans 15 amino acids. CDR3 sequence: CASSSSGGLFLALHF. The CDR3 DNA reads TGTGCCAGCAGTTCCTCGGGCGGGCTGTTCTTAGCCCTCCACTTT.

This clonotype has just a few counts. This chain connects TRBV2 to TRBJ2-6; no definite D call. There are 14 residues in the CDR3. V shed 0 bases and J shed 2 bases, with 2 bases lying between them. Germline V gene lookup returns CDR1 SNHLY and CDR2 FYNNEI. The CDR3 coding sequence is TGTGCCAGCAGTGAAGCGCCTGGGGCCAACGTCCTGACTTTC. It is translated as CASSEAPGANVLTF.

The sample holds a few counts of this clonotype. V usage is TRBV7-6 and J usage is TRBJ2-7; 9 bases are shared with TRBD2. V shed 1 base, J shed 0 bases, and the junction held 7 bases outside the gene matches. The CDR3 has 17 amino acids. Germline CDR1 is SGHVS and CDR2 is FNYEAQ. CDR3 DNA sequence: TGTGCCAGCAGCTTAGACGCGGGAGGGAGTAGCTCCTACGAGCAGTACTTC. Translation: CASSLDAGGSSSYEQYF.

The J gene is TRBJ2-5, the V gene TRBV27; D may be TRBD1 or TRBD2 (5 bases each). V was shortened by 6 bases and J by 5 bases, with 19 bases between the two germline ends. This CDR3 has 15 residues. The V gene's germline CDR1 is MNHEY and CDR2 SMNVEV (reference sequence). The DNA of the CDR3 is TGTGCCAGCAGCCGCGATTTCGGGGCGGATGAGACCCAGTACTTC. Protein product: CASSRDFGADETQYF.

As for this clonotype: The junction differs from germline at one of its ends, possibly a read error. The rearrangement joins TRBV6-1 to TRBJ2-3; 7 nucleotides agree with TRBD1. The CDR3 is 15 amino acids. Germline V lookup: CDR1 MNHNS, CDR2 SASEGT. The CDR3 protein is CASGLTGAITDTRYF. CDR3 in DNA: TGTGCCAGCGGACTCACAGGGGCAATCACAGATACGCGGTATTTT.

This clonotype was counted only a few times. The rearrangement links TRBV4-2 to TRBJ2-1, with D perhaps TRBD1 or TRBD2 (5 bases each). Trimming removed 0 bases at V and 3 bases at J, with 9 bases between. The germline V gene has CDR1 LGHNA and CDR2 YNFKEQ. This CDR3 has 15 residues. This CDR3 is CASSQEGEFYNEQFF. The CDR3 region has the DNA TGTGCCAGCAGCCAAGAGGGGGAATTCTACAATGAGCAGTTCTTC.

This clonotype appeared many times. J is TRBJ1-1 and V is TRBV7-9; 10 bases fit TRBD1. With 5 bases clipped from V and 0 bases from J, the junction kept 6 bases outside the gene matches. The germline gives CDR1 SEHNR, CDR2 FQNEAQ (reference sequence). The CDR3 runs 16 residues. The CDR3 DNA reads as TGTGCCAGCAGCCAACCGGGACAGGGGTTGAACACTGAAGCTTTCTTT. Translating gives CASSQPGQGLNTEAFF. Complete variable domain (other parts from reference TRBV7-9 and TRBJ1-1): DTGVSQNPRHKITKRGQNVTFRCDPISEHNRLYWYRQTLGQGPEFLTYFQNEAQLEKSRLLSDRFSAERPKGSFSTLEIQRTEQGDSAMYLCASSQPGQGLNTEAFFGQGTRLTVV.